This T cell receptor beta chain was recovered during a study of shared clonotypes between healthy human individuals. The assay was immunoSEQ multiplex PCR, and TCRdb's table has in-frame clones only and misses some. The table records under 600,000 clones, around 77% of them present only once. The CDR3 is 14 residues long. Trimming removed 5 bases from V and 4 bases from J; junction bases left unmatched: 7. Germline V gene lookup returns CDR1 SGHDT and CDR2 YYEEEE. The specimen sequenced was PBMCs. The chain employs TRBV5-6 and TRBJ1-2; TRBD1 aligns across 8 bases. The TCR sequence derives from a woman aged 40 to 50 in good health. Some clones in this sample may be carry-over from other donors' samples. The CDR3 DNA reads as TGTGCCAGCAGTCTACTCGACAGGGGCTATGGCTACACCTTC. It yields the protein CASSLLDRGYGYTF.